This is a list of T cell receptor beta chains from one sample in a study of shared clonotypes between healthy human individuals. Using immunoSEQ multiplex PCR, the repertoire was profiled, and TCRdb retains in-frame clones only, with some absent. The data show about 520,000 clones, approximately 81% seen once. The specimen sequenced was PBMCs. The receptors shown here come from a woman between 35 and 50 years old in good health. Some clones in this sample may be carry-over from other donors' samples. Both conserved end residues are part of each CDR3. D genes are given only for firm matches. For some rows the clone size is stated as once, few or many, or as a class when expanded; others skip it.

cdr3_aa: CASSQRDGHYGYTF
cdr3_nt: TGCGCCAGCAGCCAACGGGACGGACACTATGGCTACACCTTC
j_call: TRBJ1-2
v_call: TRBV4-1
d_call: NA
clone_size: NA

cdr3_aa: CASSLRGGRNTGELFF
cdr3_nt: TGTGCCAGCAGCTTAAGGGGCGGGAGGAACACCGGGGAGCTGTTTTTT
j_call: TRBJ2-2
v_call: TRBV7-1
d_call: TRBD2
clone_size: NA

cdr3_aa: CASSLRAGEVTQYF
cdr3_nt: TGTGCCAGCAGCTTACGGGCGGGAGAAGTTACGCAGTATTTT
j_call: TRBJ2-3
v_call: TRBV7-8
d_call: TRBD2
clone_size: NA

cdr3_aa: CATAPRRTSYEQYF
cdr3_nt: TGTGCCACCGCACCTCGCAGGACTTCCTACGAGCAGTACTTC
j_call: TRBJ2-7
v_call: TRBV27
d_call: NA
clone_size: once

cdr3_aa: CASSPPGREGNEQYF
cdr3_nt: TGTGCCAGTAGTCCTCCCGGGCGGGAGGGTAACGAGCAGTACTTC
j_call: TRBJ2-7
v_call: TRBV19
d_call: TRBD2
clone_size: once

cdr3_aa: CASHGTGGTEAFF
cdr3_nt: TGTGCCAGTCACGGGACAGGGGGCACTGAAGCTTTCTTT
j_call: TRBJ1-1
v_call: TRBV19
d_call: TRBD1
clone_size: NA

cdr3_aa: CASSLNTGGGEKLFF
cdr3_nt: TGTGCCAGCAGCTTAAATACAGGGGGCGGTGAAAAACTGTTTTTT
j_call: TRBJ1-4
v_call: TRBV11-2
d_call: TRBD1
clone_size: few

cdr3_aa: CAWIRSRGTEAFF
cdr3_nt: TGTGCCTGGATCCGGTCCCGGGGAACTGAAGCTTTCTTT
j_call: TRBJ1-1
v_call: TRBV30
d_call: NA
clone_size: few

cdr3_aa: CASSQGPGSSYEQYF
cdr3_nt: TGCGCCAGCAGCCAAGGGCCGGGGAGCTCCTACGAGCAGTACTTC
j_call: TRBJ2-7
v_call: TRBV4-1
d_call: NA
clone_size: NA

cdr3_aa: CASSLIPGQGVTGELFF
cdr3_nt: TGTGCCAGCAGCTTGATACCGGGACAGGGTGTCACCGGGGAGCTGTTTTTT
j_call: TRBJ2-2
v_call: TRBV5-6
d_call: TRBD1
clone_size: NA

cdr3_aa: CASSSRLAGFNEQFF
cdr3_nt: TGTGCCAGCAGCTCCAGACTAGCGGGTTTCAATGAGCAGTTCTTC
j_call: TRBJ2-1
v_call: TRBV7-8
d_call: TRBD2
clone_size: many

cdr3_aa: CASSLQNIQYF
cdr3_nt: TGTGCCAGCAGTTTACAAAACATTCAGTACTTC
j_call: TRBJ2-4
v_call: TRBV28
d_call: NA
clone_size: once

cdr3_aa: CASSSLAGVSYEQYF
cdr3_nt: TGTGCCAGCAGTTCACTAGCGGGCGTCTCCTACGAGCAGTACTTC
j_call: TRBJ2-7
v_call: TRBV7-2
d_call: TRBD2
clone_size: NA

cdr3_aa: CASSFGPYEQYF
cdr3_nt: TGTGCCAGCAGCTTCGGTCCGTACGAGCAGTACTTC
j_call: TRBJ2-7
v_call: TRBV7-9
d_call: NA
clone_size: NA

cdr3_aa: CASSLGGDSYGYTF
cdr3_nt: TGTGCCAGCAGCTTAGGTGGGGACTCCTATGGCTACACCTTC
j_call: TRBJ1-2
v_call: TRBV11-2
d_call: NA
clone_size: NA

cdr3_aa: CASSTYDKNTEAFF
cdr3_nt: TGTGCCAGCAGCACCTACGACAAGAACACTGAAGCTTTCTTT
j_call: TRBJ1-1
v_call: TRBV7-2
d_call: NA
clone_size: NA

cdr3_aa: CAISESPTAINEKLFF
cdr3_nt: TGTGCCATCAGTGAATCCCCGACAGCCATTAATGAAAAACTGTTTTTT
j_call: TRBJ1-4
v_call: TRBV10-3
d_call: NA
clone_size: many

cdr3_aa: CAWSRAGNEQFF
cdr3_nt: TGTGCCTGGAGTCGAGCGGGAAATGAGCAGTTCTTC
j_call: TRBJ2-1
v_call: TRBV30
d_call: TRBD2
clone_size: NA

cdr3_aa: CASSLVGRNTEAFF
cdr3_nt: TGCGCCAGCAGCTTGGTGGGGCGGAACACTGAAGCTTTCTTT
j_call: TRBJ1-1
v_call: TRBV5-1
d_call: NA
clone_size: NA

cdr3_aa: CASSLGDDPYEQYF
cdr3_nt: TGCGCCAGCAGCTTGGGAGACGACCCCTACGAGCAGTACTTC
j_call: TRBJ2-7
v_call: TRBV5-1
d_call: NA
clone_size: NA

cdr3_aa: CAISEKREGLTGELFF
cdr3_nt: TGTGCCATCAGTGAGAAGCGGGAGGGCCTCACCGGGGAGCTGTTTTTT
j_call: TRBJ2-2
v_call: TRBV10-3
d_call: TRBD2
clone_size: NA

cdr3_aa: CASSSPGQHSGNTIYF
cdr3_nt: TGTGCCAGCAGCTCACCGGGACAGCACTCTGGAAACACCATATATTTT
j_call: TRBJ1-3
v_call: TRBV5-4
d_call: TRBD1
clone_size: NA

cdr3_aa: CSVSARTEPYEQYF
cdr3_nt: TGCAGCGTCTCCGCAAGGACAGAACCCTACGAGCAGTACTTC
j_call: TRBJ2-7
v_call: TRBV29-1
d_call: NA
clone_size: NA

cdr3_aa: CASSFGRDNEQYF
cdr3_nt: TGTGCCAGCAGTTTCGGCAGGGACAACGAGCAGTACTTC
j_call: TRBJ2-7
v_call: TRBV27
d_call: NA
clone_size: NA

cdr3_aa: CASSLGGGNLQETQYF
cdr3_nt: TGCGCCAGCAGCTTGGGTGGCGGGAACTTACAAGAGACCCAGTACTTC
j_call: TRBJ2-5
v_call: TRBV5-1
d_call: NA
clone_size: NA

cdr3_aa: CASSSGEQETQYF
cdr3_nt: TGTGCCAGCTCCTCCGGAGAGCAAGAGACCCAGTACTTC
j_call: TRBJ2-5
v_call: TRBV18
d_call: NA
clone_size: NA

cdr3_aa: CASSVTSVSTDTQYF
cdr3_nt: TGTGCCAGCAGCGTGACTAGCGTTAGCACAGATACGCAGTATTTT
j_call: TRBJ2-3
v_call: TRBV9
d_call: TRBD2
clone_size: NA

cdr3_aa: CASSPTLANEKLFF
cdr3_nt: TGTGCCAGCAGCCCCACCCTGGCTAATGAAAAACTGTTTTTT
j_call: TRBJ1-4
v_call: TRBV11-2
d_call: NA
clone_size: NA

cdr3_aa: CASSLVSAPYQETQYF
cdr3_nt: TGTGCCAGCAGCTTAGTTTCGGCCCCGTACCAAGAGACCCAGTACTTC
j_call: TRBJ2-5
v_call: TRBV7-2
d_call: NA
clone_size: NA

cdr3_aa: CASSPGGGRATNEQFF
cdr3_nt: TGTGCCAGCAGCCCGGGGGGTGGGAGGGCCACCAATGAGCAGTTCTTC
j_call: TRBJ2-1
v_call: TRBV7-9
d_call: TRBD2
clone_size: NA

cdr3_aa: CASRRQEGHPNTEAFF
cdr3_nt: TGTGCCAGCAGGCGCCAAGAGGGACACCCGAACACTGAAGCTTTCTTT
j_call: TRBJ1-1
v_call: TRBV2
d_call: NA
clone_size: NA

cdr3_aa: CASSSYRGPGANVLTF
cdr3_nt: TGTGCCAGCAGTTCCTACAGGGGGCCAGGGGCCAACGTCCTGACTTTC
j_call: TRBJ2-6
v_call: TRBV6-5
d_call: TRBD1
clone_size: NA

cdr3_aa: CASSEAGGDTQYF
cdr3_nt: TGTGCCAGTAGTGAGGCAGGGGGAGATACGCAGTATTTT
j_call: TRBJ2-3
v_call: TRBV19
d_call: TRBD1
clone_size: NA

cdr3_aa: CASSFTSGNLEGFF
cdr3_nt: TGTGCCAGCAGTTTTACTAGCGGTAACCTCGAGGGGTTCTTC
j_call: TRBJ2-1
v_call: TRBV2
d_call: TRBD2
clone_size: NA

cdr3_aa: CASGRDRGFPEAFF
cdr3_nt: TGTGCCAGTGGCCGGGACAGGGGATTTCCTGAAGCTTTCTTT
j_call: TRBJ1-1
v_call: TRBV19
d_call: TRBD1
clone_size: NA

cdr3_aa: CASSLVPSGKETQYF
cdr3_nt: TGTGCCAGCAGCTTGGTTCCTAGCGGGAAAGAGACCCAGTACTTC
j_call: TRBJ2-5
v_call: TRBV5-4
d_call: TRBD2
clone_size: NA

cdr3_aa: CASSLFSSLYQPQHF
cdr3_nt: TGTGCCAGCAGCTTATTTTCATCCCTCTATCAGCCCCAGCATTTT
j_call: TRBJ1-5
v_call: TRBV7-2
d_call: NA
clone_size: NA

cdr3_aa: CASSPGTSGSDEQFF
cdr3_nt: TGTGCCAGCAGCCCGGGGACTAGCGGGAGCGATGAGCAGTTCTTC
j_call: TRBJ2-1
v_call: TRBV11-3
d_call: TRBD2
clone_size: NA

cdr3_aa: CASSRDYSGANVLTF
cdr3_nt: TGTGCCAGTAGCCGAGATTACTCTGGGGCCAACGTCCTGACTTTC
j_call: TRBJ2-6
v_call: TRBV19
d_call: NA
clone_size: NA

cdr3_aa: CSGGQGLMEQYF
cdr3_nt: TGCAGCGGGGGACAGGGGTTGATGGAGCAGTACTTC
j_call: TRBJ2-7
v_call: TRBV29-1
d_call: TRBD1
clone_size: NA

cdr3_aa: CASSLYRGEGEQFF
cdr3_nt: TGTGCCAGCAGCTTATATCGCGGCGAAGGTGAGCAGTTCTTC
j_call: TRBJ2-1
v_call: TRBV7-9
d_call: NA
clone_size: NA

cdr3_aa: CASSPARRAQSFF
cdr3_nt: TGTGCCAGCAGCCCCGCAAGAAGGGCACAATCTTTCTTT
j_call: TRBJ1-1
v_call: TRBV7-2
d_call: NA
clone_size: NA

cdr3_aa: CASSRGTGEGELFF
cdr3_nt: TGTGCCAGCAGCCGGGGGACAGGGGAAGGGGAGCTGTTTTTT
j_call: TRBJ2-2
v_call: TRBV28
d_call: TRBD1
clone_size: NA

cdr3_aa: CASSARLAGTGLSSYEQYF
cdr3_nt: TGTGCCAGCAGCGCCCGACTAGCGGGCACCGGACTCAGCTCCTACGAGCAGTACTTC
j_call: TRBJ2-7
v_call: TRBV7-9
d_call: TRBD2
clone_size: NA

cdr3_aa: CSVEFGEGGTEAFF
cdr3_nt: TGCAGCGTTGAATTTGGAGAGGGGGGGACTGAAGCTTTCTTT
j_call: TRBJ1-1
v_call: TRBV29-1
d_call: NA
clone_size: many

cdr3_aa: CSESPNYGYTF
cdr3_nt: TGCAGCGAGTCCCCCAACTATGGCTACACCTTC
j_call: TRBJ1-2
v_call: TRBV29-1
d_call: NA
clone_size: NA

cdr3_aa: CASRETGTSGYEQYF
cdr3_nt: TGCGCCAGCAGGGAAACCGGGACTAGCGGCTACGAGCAGTACTTC
j_call: TRBJ2-7
v_call: TRBV10-2
d_call: TRBD2
clone_size: NA

cdr3_aa: CASSNRDSPYEQYF
cdr3_nt: TGTGCCAGCAGTAACCGGGACAGTCCCTACGAGCAGTACTTC
j_call: TRBJ2-7
v_call: TRBV27
d_call: TRBD1
clone_size: NA